This T cell receptor beta chain comes out of a study of shared clonotypes between healthy human individuals. Study information: Per-donor plates numbered three CD4 naive, three CD4 memory, two CD8 naive and one CD8 memory.

Repertoires were generated with immunoSEQ multiplex PCR, while TCRdb's copy carries only in-frame clones and drops some. Seen here are about 1.5 million clones, 95% to 97% observed once, and the top ten hold 0.95% to 1.5%. J gave up 4 bases and V 11 bases, and 6 bases lay outside the gene matches. CDR1 KGHSH and CDR2 LQKENI come from the germline V gene. The CDR3 totals 13 residues. The TCR originated in a man aged 25-40 years in good health. The sequenced material came from naive CD4+ T cells sorted from blood. Sample subset: CD45RA+ positively selected. V gene TRBV18 combines with J gene TRBJ2-2; 8 bases are a match to TRBD1. As DNA, the CDR3 is TGTGCCGACCGCACAGGGGGCACCGGGGAGCTGTTTTTT. Translated, it gives CADRTGGTGELFF.